The following is a T cell receptor beta chain sequence with its context. Its target is not known. In the United States, treatment was given to all participants with HIV. The immunoSEQ assay was v3.0, run at survey level. Profiled with immunoSEQ multiplex PCR; TCRdb holds only in-frame clones, not every one. The data contain fewer than 45,000 clones, approximately 94% of them singletons. The CDR3 runs 16 residues. The germline V and J ends were trimmed by 3 bases and 4 bases, with 19 bases remaining between them. CDR1 and CDR2 (germline): SGDLS, YYNGEE. This specimen comes from a study of long-term antiretroviral therapy in people with HIV. Whole-study context: The 2015 recommendation for immediate ART came about a decade after the earliest samples. Study-wide findings and caveats: Although diversity increased after ART, it remained lower than in transplant donor controls. Neither ART adherence, viral resistance nor therapy changes were documented.

Specimen: unsorted PBMCs, collected 4.1 years after starting antiretroviral therapy. The chain uses TRBV9 and TRBJ2-5; perhaps TRBD2 as D (6 bases). This TCR came from a woman aged 45-65 years with HIV. CDR3: CASSAHTTRTVETQYF. DNA of the CDR3: TGTGCCAGCAGCGCTCATACGACTAGGACTGTAGAGACCCAGTACTTC. The full variable domain, with the rest looked up from reference TRBV9 and TRBJ2-5, is DSGVTQTPKHLITATGQRVTLRCSPRSGDLSVYWYQQSLDQGLQFLIQYYNGEERAKGNILERFSAQQFPDLHSELNLSSLELGDSALYFCASSAHTTRTVETQYFGPGTRLLVL.